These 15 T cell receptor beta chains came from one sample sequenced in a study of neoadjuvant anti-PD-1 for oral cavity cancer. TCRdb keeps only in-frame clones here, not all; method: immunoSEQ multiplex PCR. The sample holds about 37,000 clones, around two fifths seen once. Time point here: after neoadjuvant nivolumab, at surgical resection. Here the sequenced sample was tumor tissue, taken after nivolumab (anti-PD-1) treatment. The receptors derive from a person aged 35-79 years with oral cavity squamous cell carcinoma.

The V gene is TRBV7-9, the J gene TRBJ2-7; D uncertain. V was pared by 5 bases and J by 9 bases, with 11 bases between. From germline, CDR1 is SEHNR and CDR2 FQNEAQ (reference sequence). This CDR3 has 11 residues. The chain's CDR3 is CASSPDSVQYF. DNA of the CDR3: TGTGCCAGCAGCCCCGATAGTGTGCAGTACTTC.

The CDR3 DNA follows: TGTGCCAGCAGCTTGGGGCAGACTTCCCATGAAAAACTGTTTTTT. Its translation: CASSLGQTSHEKLFF. The rearrangement joins TRBV5-4 to TRBJ1-4; D is uncertain. The CDR3 loop spans 15 amino acids. V lost 0 bases to trimming and J lost 6 bases, with 12 bases between them. Germline values: CDR1 SGHNT, CDR2 YYREEE (reference sequence). The full variable domain, completed using reference TRBV5-4 and TRBJ1-4, is ETGVTQSPTHLIKTRGQQVTLRCSSQSGHNTVSWYQQALGQGPQFIFQYYREEENGRGNFPPRFSGLQFPNYSSELNVNALELDDSALYLCASSLGQTSHEKLFFGSGTQLSVL.

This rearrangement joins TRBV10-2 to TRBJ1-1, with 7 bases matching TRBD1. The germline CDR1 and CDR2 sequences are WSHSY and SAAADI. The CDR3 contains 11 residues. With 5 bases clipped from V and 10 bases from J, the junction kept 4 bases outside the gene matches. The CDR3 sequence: CASSKGARAFF. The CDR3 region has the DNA TGCGCCAGCAGTAAGGGGGCGCGAGCTTTCTTT.

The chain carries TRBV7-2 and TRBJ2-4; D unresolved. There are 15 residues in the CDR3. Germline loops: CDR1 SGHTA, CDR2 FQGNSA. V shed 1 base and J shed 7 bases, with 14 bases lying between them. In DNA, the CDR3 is TGTGCCAGCAGCTTAGTCGTCGGGCAAGGGAACATTCAGTACTTC. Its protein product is CASSLVVGQGNIQYF.

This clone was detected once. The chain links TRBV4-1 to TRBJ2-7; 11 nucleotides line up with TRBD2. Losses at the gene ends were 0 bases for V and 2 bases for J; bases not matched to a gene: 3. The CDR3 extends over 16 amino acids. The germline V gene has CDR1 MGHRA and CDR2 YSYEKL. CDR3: CASSQDRLAGPYEQYF. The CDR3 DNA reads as TGCGCCAGCAGCCAAGATCGACTAGCGGGACCCTACGAGCAGTACTTC.

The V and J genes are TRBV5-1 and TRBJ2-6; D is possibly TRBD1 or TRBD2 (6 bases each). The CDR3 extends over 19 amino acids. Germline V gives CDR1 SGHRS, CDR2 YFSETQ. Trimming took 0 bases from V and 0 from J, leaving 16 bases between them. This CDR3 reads CASSLGGGLALSGANVLTF. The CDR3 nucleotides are TGCGCCAGCAGCTTGGGAGGGGGGCTGGCCCTCTCTGGGGCCAACGTCCTGACTTTC.

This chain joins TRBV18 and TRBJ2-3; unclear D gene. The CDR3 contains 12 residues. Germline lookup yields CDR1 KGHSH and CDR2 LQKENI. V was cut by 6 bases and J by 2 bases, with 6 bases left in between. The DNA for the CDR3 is TGTGCCAGCTCGCCTACCACAGATACGCAGTATTTT. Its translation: CASSPTTDTQYF.

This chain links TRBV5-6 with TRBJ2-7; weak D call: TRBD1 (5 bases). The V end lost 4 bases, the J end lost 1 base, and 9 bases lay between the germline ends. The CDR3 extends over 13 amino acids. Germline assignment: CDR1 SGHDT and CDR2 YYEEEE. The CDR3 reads CASSRGNSYEQYF. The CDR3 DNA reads TGTGCCAGCAGCAGGGGAAATTCCTACGAGCAGTACTTC.

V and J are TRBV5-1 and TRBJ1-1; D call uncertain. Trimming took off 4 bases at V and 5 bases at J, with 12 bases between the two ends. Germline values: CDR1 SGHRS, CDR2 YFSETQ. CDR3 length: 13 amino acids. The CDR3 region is CASSLLGGTEAFF. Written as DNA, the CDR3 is TGCGCCAGCAGCCTCTTGGGAGGGACTGAAGCTTTCTTT.

CDR3: CASSLFSAPQNEQFF. The CDR3 nucleotides read TGTGCCAGCAGTTTGTTTAGCGCCCCGCAGAATGAGCAGTTCTTC. The rearrangement joins TRBV28 to TRBJ2-1, with D possibly being TRBD2 (5 bases). The germline V and J ends were trimmed by 3 bases and 7 bases, with 16 bases remaining between them. The CDR3 has 15 amino acids. Germline lookup yields CDR1 MDHEN and CDR2 SYDVKM.

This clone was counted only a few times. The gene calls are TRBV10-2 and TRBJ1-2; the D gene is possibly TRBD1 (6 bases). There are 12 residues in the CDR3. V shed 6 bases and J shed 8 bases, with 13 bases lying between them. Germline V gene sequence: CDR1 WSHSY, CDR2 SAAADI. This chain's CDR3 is CASSVDRQGYTF. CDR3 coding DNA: TGCGCCAGCAGCGTAGACAGGCAAGGCTACACCTTC.

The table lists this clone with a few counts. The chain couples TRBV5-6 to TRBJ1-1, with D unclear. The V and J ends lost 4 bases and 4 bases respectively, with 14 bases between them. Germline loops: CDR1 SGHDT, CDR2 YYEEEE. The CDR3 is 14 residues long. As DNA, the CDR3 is TGTGCCAGCAGCCAAATGGGTAGTCGCACTGAAGCTTTCTTT. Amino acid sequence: CASSQMGSRTEAFF.

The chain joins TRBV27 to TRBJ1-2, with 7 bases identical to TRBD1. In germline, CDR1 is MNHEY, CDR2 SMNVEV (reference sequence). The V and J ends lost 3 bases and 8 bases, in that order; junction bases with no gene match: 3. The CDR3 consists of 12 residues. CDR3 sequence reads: CASSFRGGGYTF. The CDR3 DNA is TGTGCCAGCAGTTTCAGGGGGGGAGGCTACACCTTC.

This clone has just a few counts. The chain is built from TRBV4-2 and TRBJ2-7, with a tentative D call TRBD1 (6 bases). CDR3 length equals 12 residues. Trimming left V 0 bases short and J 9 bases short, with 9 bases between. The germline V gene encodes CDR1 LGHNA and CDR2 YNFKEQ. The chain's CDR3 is CASSQEGAGQYF. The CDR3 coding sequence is TGTGCCAGCAGCCAAGAGGGGGCCGGGCAGTACTTC.

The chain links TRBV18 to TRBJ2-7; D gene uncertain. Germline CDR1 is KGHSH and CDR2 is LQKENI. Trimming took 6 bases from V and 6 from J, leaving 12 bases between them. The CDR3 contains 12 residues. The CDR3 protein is CASSTISGEQYF. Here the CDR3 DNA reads TGTGCCAGCTCGACCATCTCGGGCGAGCAGTACTTC.